Below, one TCR beta chain is given with its context. Germline CDR1 is MNHEY and CDR2 is SMNVEV (reference sequence). This CDR3 has 14 residues. Trimming shortened V by 10 bases and J by 3 bases, and 17 bases separated the two germline ends. TCRdb keeps only in-frame clones here, not all; method: immunoSEQ multiplex PCR. The table shows 85,000 to 100,000 clones, with about 93% occurring only once. The data stem from a study of technical replicates of blood from several donors. The sequencing input was T cells isolated from PBMCs. The origin of this receptor is a human donor in good health. The chain links TRBV27 to TRBJ2-3; tentatively, D is TRBD1 (6 bases). The CDR3, as DNA: TGTGCCACCACCATCGCCCAGGGGACAGATACGCAGTATTTT. Protein sequence: CATTIAQGTDTQYF.